These 7 T cell receptor beta chains came from one sample sequenced in a study of blood T cell repertoires in COVID-19 (dated by TCRdb to the early 2020s). The library was produced with the immunoSEQ multiplex PCR assay. What TCRdb holds here is the immuneACCESS table cut down to in-frame rearrangements. Part of the clones is not present; checked against another copy, under half of the missing clones reflect an unresolved V gene, and the others are unexplained. This sample lists tens of thousands of clones; around 85% were detected once. Roughly 9.7% of the sample is in the top ten clones. The sample was peripheral blood. The receptors were gathered from a human donor in a cohort sampled during active COVID-19.

The J gene is TRBJ2-2, the V gene TRBV7-3, with 14 bases fitting TRBD2. The CDR3 totals 15 residues. Germline V gene data show CDR1 as SGHTA and CDR2 as FQGTGA. Trimming took 5 bases from V and 6 from J; bases not matched to a gene: 2. For the CDR3, the DNA is TGTGCCAGCAGCCCGGGACTAGCGGGGGCCGGGGAGCTGTTTTTT. Its translation is CASSPGLAGAGELFF.

The chain couples TRBV4-2 to TRBJ2-2; 8 bases match TRBD1. Germline V gene data show CDR1 as LGHNA and CDR2 as YNFKEQ. With V trimmed by 1 base and J by 4 bases, 5 bases remained unmatched. The CDR3 has 16 residues. DNA of the CDR3: TGTGCCAGCAGCCAAGGGGCAGGGGGCGGCACCGGGGAGCTGTTTTTT. It translates to CASSQGAGGGTGELFF.

The V gene is TRBV7-9, the J gene TRBJ2-1; no clear D. This CDR3 region has 15 residues. V was pared by 3 bases and J by 8 bases, with 17 bases between. The V gene's germline CDR1 is SEHNR and CDR2 FQNEAQ (reference sequence). CDR3 amino acids: CASSFSPSSADEQFF. CDR3 bases: TGTGCCAGCAGCTTTAGTCCTAGTTCGGCTGATGAGCAGTTCTTC. The whole variable domain, remainder taken from reference TRBV7-9 and TRBJ2-1, is DTGVSQNPRHKITKRGQNVTFRCDPISEHNRLYWYRQTLGQGPEFLTYFQNEAQLEKSRLLSDRFSAERPKGSFSTLEIQRTEQGDSAMYLCASSFSPSSADEQFFGPGTRLTVL.

CDR3 in amino acids: CAWSVLGTGGEKQYF. CDR3 in DNA: TGTGCCTGGAGTGTACTTGGGACAGGGGGCGAAAAGCAGTACTTC. The rearrangement links TRBV30 to TRBJ2-7; TRBD1 aligns across 12 bases. The V gene end was trimmed by 0 bases and the J gene end by 8 bases; junction bases not matched to a gene: 8. CDR3 size: 15 residues. CDR1 GTSNPN and CDR2 SVGIG come from the germline V gene (reference sequence). The full variable domain, its missing parts supplied by reference TRBV30 and TRBJ2-7, is SQTIHQWPATLVQPVGSPLSLECTVEGTSNPNLYWYRQAAGRGLQLLFYSVGIGQISSEVPQNLSASRPQDRQFILSSKKLLLSDSGFYLCAWSVLGTGGEKQYFGPGTRLTVT.

This sequence joins TRBV9 and TRBJ2-2; D might be TRBD1 (5 bases). The CDR3 totals 14 residues. CDR1 and CDR2 from the germline V gene are SGDLS and YYNGEE. The ends were cut back, 0 bases at V and 4 bases at J, with 7 bases in the middle. In DNA form, the CDR3 reads TGTGCCAGCAGCGTAGGACAGAGCACCGGGGAGCTGTTTTTT. Protein: CASSVGQSTGELFF.

The chain links TRBV3-1 (or the pseudogene TRBV3-2) to TRBJ1-3; tentative D call: TRBD1 (6 bases). Per germline, CDR1 LGHDT and CDR2 YNNKEL (reference sequence). The CDR3 covers 14 residues. Trimming took 1 base from V and 10 from J, leaving 14 bases between them. The CDR3 loop reads CASSQGEGRGTIYF. CDR3 nucleotides: TGTGCCAGCAGCCAAGGAGAGGGGAGGGGGACCATATATTTT.

V and J are TRBV18 and TRBJ2-7, with D possibly TRBD1 on 6 matching bases. Germline CDR1 KGHSH, CDR2 LQKENI. V was cut by 1 base and J by 6 bases, with 19 bases left in between. The CDR3 has 16 amino acids. The CDR3 nucleotides read TGTGCCAGCTCACCACGTTCCCAGGGGAGTGGAGGCGAGCAGTACTTC. As protein: CASSPRSQGSGGEQYF. Based on the CDR3 plus reference TRBV18 and TRBJ2-7, the full variable domain is NAGVMQNPRHLVRRRGQEARLRCSPMKGHSHVYWYRQLPEEGLKFMVYLQKENIIDESGMPKERFSAEFPKEGPSILRIQQVVRGDSAAYFCASSPRSQGSGGEQYFGPGTRLTVT.